This passage covers 26 T cell receptor beta chains from one sample sequenced in a study of T cell responses to AZD1222 COVID-19 vaccine. Assay: immunoSEQ multiplex PCR; the TCRdb copy retains only in-frame clones and omits some. The sample includes over 100,000 clones, roughly 88% of them seen just once. The sample was peripheral blood, taken on day 0 of MenACWY control vaccination. These receptors all stem from an adult in good health.

V usage is TRBV5-1 and J usage is TRBJ2-3, with TRBD2 matching 7 bases. The CDR3 totals 15 residues. In germline, CDR1 is SGHRS, CDR2 YFSETQ. With V trimmed by 4 bases and J by 0 bases, 5 bases remained unmatched. CDR3 in DNA: TGCGCCAGCAGCAAAGGCGGGGGTAGCACAGATACGCAGTATTTT. Translation: CASSKGGGSTDTQYF.

The chain uses TRBV9 and TRBJ2-2; 8 nucleotides line up with TRBD2. The CDR3 loop spans 16 amino acids. Germline trimming cut 4 bases from V and 1 base from J; bases unmatched to any gene: 6. CDR1 and CDR2 (germline): SGDLS, YYNGEE. DNA of the CDR3: TGTGCCAGCAGCCCCTGGCTAGCGGGGAACACCGGGGAGCTGTTTTTT. Translating gives CASSPWLAGNTGELFF.

This chain links TRBV19 with TRBJ2-1; 10 bases align to TRBD2. The trim removed 2 bases at V and 5 bases at J, leaving 12 bases unmatched. This CDR3 is 18 amino acids long. Germline loops: CDR1 LNHDA, CDR2 SQIVND (reference sequence). CDR3 protein: CASSISGQWLAGDNEQFF. CDR3 sequence (DNA): TGTGCCAGTAGTATATCGGGCCAGTGGCTAGCGGGGGACAATGAGCAGTTCTTC.

The chain carries TRBV27 and TRBJ2-3; D not certain. The germline V and J ends were trimmed by 3 bases and 3 bases, with 4 bases remaining between them. This CDR3 region has 12 residues. In germline, CDR1 is MNHEY, CDR2 SMNVEV (reference sequence). CDR3 in amino acids: CASSFSTDTQYF. In DNA form, the CDR3 reads TGTGCCAGCAGTTTCTCGACAGATACGCAGTATTTT.

The V gene is TRBV16, the J gene TRBJ1-2; TRBD1 might be the D (5 bases). CDR1 and CDR2 (germline): KGHSY, FQNENV. Trimming removed 0 bases from V and 6 bases from J, with 8 bases in between. The CDR3 extends over 13 amino acids. The CDR3 bases are TGTGCCAGCAGCCAATCCGGGGGAGATGGCTACACCTTC. Amino acid sequence: CASSQSGGDGYTF.

The chain combines TRBV11-3 with TRBJ2-1, with TRBD1 matching over 7 bases. This CDR3 has 16 amino acids. In germline, CDR1 is SGHNT, CDR2 YENEEA. Losses at the gene ends were 3 bases for V and 1 base for J; bases not matched to a gene: 6. In nucleotides, the CDR3 is TGTGCCAGCAGCTTTGGGACAGTTCGATCCTACAATGAGCAGTTCTTC. It codes for CASSFGTVRSYNEQFF.

J is TRBJ1-6 and V is TRBV5-8; D not certain. CDR1 is SGHTS and CDR2 is YDEGEE in the germline V gene. The ends were cut back, 5 bases at V and 1 base at J, with 10 bases in the middle. This CDR3 contains 15 residues. CDR3 protein: CASRATGSYNSPLHF. The CDR3 DNA follows: TGTGCCAGCAGGGCCACGGGGTCCTATAATTCACCCCTCCACTTT.

The J gene is TRBJ1-2, the V gene TRBV11-1; D call uncertain. The CDR3 loop spans 14 amino acids. CDR1 and CDR2 from the germline V gene are SGHAT and FQDESV (reference sequence). Trimming pared 4 bases from V and 4 bases from J, leaving 13 bases between. CDR3 in amino acids: CASSSGRLAYGYTF. CDR3 bases: TGTGCCAGCAGCTCCGGACGATTAGCCTATGGCTACACCTTC.

The CDR3 nucleotides read TGTGCCAGCAGCTTAGCACCCCTGAGCTCCTACAATGAGCAGTTCTTC. Translated, it gives CASSLAPLSSYNEQFF. The chain links TRBV7-2 to TRBJ2-1; D gene unclear. The CDR3 has 16 residues. Trimming stripped 0 bases from V and 0 bases from J, with 9 bases between. Germline-derived CDR1 and CDR2 are SGHTA and FQGNSA.

The V gene is TRBV6-2 or TRBV6-3, the J gene TRBJ2-1, with D unresolved. Germline V gene lookup returns CDR1 MNHEY and CDR2 SVGEGT. V was shortened by 6 bases and J by 10 bases, with 10 bases between the two germline ends. The CDR3 loop spans 11 amino acids. CDR3 DNA sequence: TGTGCCAGCAGCCAAAACGGAGAGCAGTTCTTC. Translating gives CASSQNGEQFF.

V and J are TRBV6-2 or TRBV6-3 and TRBJ2-1; 7 bases fit TRBD1. The germline V gene encodes CDR1 MNHEY and CDR2 SVGEGT. V gave up 5 bases and J gave up 2 bases; unmatched junction bases: 3. This CDR3 contains 14 residues. DNA for the CDR3: TGTGCCAGCAGTAGGGACAGTACCTACAATGAGCAGTTCTTC. It encodes CASSRDSTYNEQFF.

This chain uses TRBV7-8 with TRBJ2-1, with D unclear. The CDR3 extends over 14 amino acids. V shed 1 base and J shed 4 bases, with 8 bases lying between them. Per germline, CDR1 SGHVS and CDR2 FQNEAQ. CDR3 sequence: CASSLEGVYNEQFF. CDR3 in DNA: TGTGCCAGCAGCTTAGAGGGTGTTTACAATGAGCAGTTCTTC.

V and J are TRBV7-8 and TRBJ1-3, with D possibly TRBD1 on 5 matching bases. The CDR3 contains 14 residues. Trimming cost V 5 bases and J 3 bases, with 11 bases left between them. CDR1 is SGHVS, CDR2 FQNEAQ, per germline. CDR3 sequence: CASSRGGDGNTIYF. The DNA for the CDR3 is TGTGCCAGCAGCCGTGGGGGGGATGGAAACACCATATATTTT.

The V and J genes are TRBV30 and TRBJ1-1; TRBD1 matches at 8 bases. This CDR3 has 16 amino acids. V trimming: 0 bases; J trimming: 1 base; junction bases outside the gene matches: 7. Germline V gene sequence: CDR1 GTSNPN, CDR2 SVGIG (reference sequence). CDR3 loop: CAWSVKWTGTNTEAFF. CDR3 bases: TGTGCCTGGAGTGTAAAGTGGACAGGGACGAACACTGAAGCTTTCTTT. The variable domain in full, completed from reference TRBV30 and TRBJ1-1, reads SQTIHQWPATLVQPVGSPLSLECTVEGTSNPNLYWYRQAAGRGLQLLFYSVGIGQISSEVPQNLSASRPQDRQFILSSKKLLLSDSGFYLCAWSVKWTGTNTEAFFGQGTRLTVV.

The V gene is TRBV4-2, the J gene TRBJ2-2; D is ambiguous. The V end was cut by 0 bases, the J end by 2 bases, with 4 bases between. The CDR3 totals 14 residues. In germline, CDR1 is LGHNA, CDR2 YNFKEQ. CDR3 residues: CASSQDINTGELFF. CDR3 coding DNA: TGTGCCAGCAGCCAAGATATAAACACCGGGGAGCTGTTTTTT.

The chain has TRBV6-4 and TRBJ1-1; D is perhaps TRBD1 (6 bases). This CDR3 contains 16 residues. V was cut by 7 bases and J by 0 bases, with 18 bases left in between. The germline V gene has CDR1 MRHNA and CDR2 SNTAGT. CDR3 nucleotides: TGTGCCAGCACCCTAATGAGGGGGGGCATGAACACTGAAGCTTTCTTT. Translation: CASTLMRGGMNTEAFF.

CDR3 in DNA: TGCGCCAGCAGCCAAGTCGGACCCCCGCAAGGAACAGATACGCAGTATTTT. Translating gives CASSQVGPPQGTDTQYF. V is TRBV4-1 and J is TRBJ2-3; D unresolved. CDR3 length: 17 residues. Germline V lookup: CDR1 MGHRA, CDR2 YSYEKL. V was trimmed by 1 base and J by 3 bases, leaving 17 bases between them.

The chain uses TRBV19 and TRBJ1-2; the D gene is possibly TRBD1 (6 bases). Germline values: CDR1 LNHDA, CDR2 SQIVND (reference sequence). CDR3 length: 17 amino acids. Trimming took 2 bases from V and 8 from J, leaving 24 bases between them. CDR3 in amino acids: CASSIPSLTGRAKGYTF. In nucleotides, the CDR3 is TGTGCCAGTAGTATACCCTCACTTACAGGGCGGGCGAAGGGCTACACCTTC.

Only one count was recorded for this clone. The chain recombines TRBV4-1 with TRBJ2-4; TRBD2 aligns across 11 bases. Trimming removed 4 bases from V and 4 bases from J; junction bases left unmatched: 15. Germline V lookup: CDR1 MGHRA, CDR2 YSYEKL. CDR3 length: 19 amino acids. The CDR3 DNA sequence: TGCGCCAGCAGCCCTCATTCCGGGACTAGCGGAGGGGTGAAAAACATTCAGTACTTC. Its protein is CASSPHSGTSGGVKNIQYF.

CDR3: CASSAGGARGQETQYF. In DNA, the CDR3 is TGTGCCAGTTCCGCCGGGGGCGCCCGAGGCCAAGAGACCCAGTACTTC. The chain couples TRBV2 to TRBJ2-5; D may be TRBD1 or TRBD2 (6 bases each). V was pared by 9 bases and J by 1 base, with 21 bases between. This CDR3 is 16 amino acids long. Germline CDR1 reads SNHLY; CDR2 reads FYNNEI.

This chain connects TRBV28 to TRBJ2-2, with 11 bases identical to TRBD2. The germline V gene encodes CDR1 MDHEN and CDR2 SYDVKM. The V gene end was trimmed by 6 bases and the J gene end by 5 bases; junction bases not matched to a gene: 17. CDR3 size: 19 residues. CDR3 amino acids: CASSPRTSGQSPWTGELFF. DNA of the CDR3: TGTGCCAGCAGCCCCAGGACTAGCGGGCAATCCCCTTGGACCGGGGAGCTGTTTTTT.

This CDR3 is CASSFISGNTIYF. The DNA for the CDR3 is TGTGCCAGCAGTTTTATTTCTGGAAACACCATATATTTT. V usage is TRBV12-3 or TRBV12-4 and J usage is TRBJ1-3; D not certain. This CDR3 comprises 13 residues. V dropped 3 bases and J dropped 1 base, with 4 bases sitting between them.

This clone was seen a few times. The genes are TRBV5-1 and TRBJ1-4, with 9 nucleotides matching TRBD1. Looked up from germline, CDR1 is SGHRS and CDR2 is YFSETQ. The J segment lost 8 bases and the V segment lost 1 base, leaving 6 bases of the junction unmatched. The length of the CDR3 is 15 residues. The CDR3 reads CASSLSGTGKEKLFF. The CDR3 bases are TGCGCCAGCAGCTTGTCCGGGACAGGGAAAGAAAAACTGTTTTTT.

The V call is TRBV29-1, the J call TRBJ1-1, with TRBD1 as a possible D gene (5 bases). Germline loops: CDR1 SQVTM, CDR2 ANQGSEA. Deletions cut 7 bases from V and 1 base from J, with 16 bases between. The CDR3 is made up of 14 amino acids. The CDR3 nucleotides read TGCAGCGCCGGCCGCAGACAGAGGAACACTGAAGCTTTCTTT. Translating gives CSAGRRQRNTEAFF.

This clone was observed a handful of times. The gene calls are TRBV4-3 and TRBJ2-2, with D tentatively TRBD2 (5 bases). CDR3 length equals 16 residues. V lost 0 bases and J 2 bases, leaving 10 bases between the germline ends. Germline lookup yields CDR1 LGHNA and CDR2 YSLEER. The CDR3 region has the DNA TGCGCCAGCAGCCAAGAGACGACTACTAACACCGGGGAGCTGTTTTTT. This codes for CASSQETTTNTGELFF.

CDR3 sequence: CASSQGTSGSSGEQFF. The DNA for the CDR3 is TGTGCCAGCAGCCAAGGGACTAGCGGGAGCTCGGGGGAGCAGTTCTTC. The chain uses TRBV3-1 (or the pseudogene TRBV3-2) and TRBJ2-1; 13 positions agree with TRBD2. Germline-derived CDR1 and CDR2 are LGHDT and YNNKEL (reference sequence). After removal of 1 base from V and 10 bases from J, the junction contained 7 bases not matched to a gene. The CDR3 runs to 16 residues.